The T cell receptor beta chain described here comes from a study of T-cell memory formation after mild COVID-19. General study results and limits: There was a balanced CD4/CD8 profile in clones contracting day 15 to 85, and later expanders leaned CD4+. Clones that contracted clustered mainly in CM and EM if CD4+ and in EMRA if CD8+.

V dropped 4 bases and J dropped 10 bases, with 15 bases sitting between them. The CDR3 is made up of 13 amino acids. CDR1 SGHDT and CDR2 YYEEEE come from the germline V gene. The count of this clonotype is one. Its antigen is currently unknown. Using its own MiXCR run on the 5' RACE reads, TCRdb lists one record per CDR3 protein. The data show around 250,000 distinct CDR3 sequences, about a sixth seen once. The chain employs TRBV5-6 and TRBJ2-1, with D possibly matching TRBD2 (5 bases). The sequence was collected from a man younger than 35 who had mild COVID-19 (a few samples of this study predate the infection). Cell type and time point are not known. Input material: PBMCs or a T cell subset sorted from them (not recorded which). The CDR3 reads CASSPLGGQEQFF. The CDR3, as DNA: TGTGCCAGCAGCCCACTAGGCGGGCAGGAGCAGTTCTTC.